This T cell receptor (beta chain) was retrieved from a study of blood T cell repertoires in COVID-19 (dated by TCRdb to 2019 to 2021). Context from the whole study: Collaborator samples came from the United States, Italy and Spain and covered acute and convalescent phases of COVID-19. The material from the prospective study consisted of cDNA or gDNA derived from T cells, B-cell-depleted T cells, or PBMCs. Deeply sampled blood TCRbeta repertoires from subjects exposed to, actively infected with, or recovered from COVID-19 were included in the dataset. A freely available public database, intended as a resource for researchers studying the immune response to SARS-CoV-2, is where the repertoires were released. The samples were drawn from two sources: the first 160 participants of the ongoing ImmuneRACE study, and over 950 subjects contributed by 6 global collaborators. A de-identified subject ID, COVID-19 status, age in years and sex were almost always included in the sample metadata. Where available, HLA class I and class II types were obtained from metadata supplied by the sample provider rather than from assay-based typing.

The collaborating institutions used their own protocols to collect whole blood in K2EDTA tubes. For TCRbeta analysis, collaborator samples were shipped as frozen whole blood, as isolated PBMCs, or as DNA extracted from either sample type. TCRbeta CDR3 regions were amplified from genomic DNA using the immunoSEQ Assay, a bias-controlled multiplex PCR. The study's own analysis went as follows. The number of nucleated cells in each sample was estimated by amplification of reference gene primers within the assay. To quantify the absolute abundance of each unique TCRbeta CDR3 rearrangement, sequence reads were collapsed and filtered. For each sample, productive Simpson clonality was calculated as the square root of Simpson's diversity index over productive rearrangements. The table was pulled from immuneACCESS by TCRdb, which kept in-frame rearrangements only. Such tables lose some clones; where checked, under half of the loss comes from unresolved V genes, and the rest has no known cause. D and trimming were read from the DNA, whereas the V and J calls and clone size are those reported in that table. The sample table shows some 94,000 clones, and around 84% are seen once. Around 2% of the sample goes to the ten largest clones.

On this clone itself: It lacks a known antigen. No much larger clone is present one base from it, and per-base qualities are unavailable.

What the study reported, not specific to this receptor: The amount of clinical and demographic metadata varied by source and participant and was provided uncurated.

The CDR3 runs 16 amino acids, cysteine and phenylalanine included. Just CDR3 DNA is preserved here, 48 bases in frame from base 1. CDR1 and CDR2, looked up from the germline V gene, are LGHNA and YSLEER. Trimming takes 0 bases from V and 0 bases from J, and the germline ends sit 12 bases apart. The receptor was isolated from a man in his 70s with active or convalescent COVID-19. The sequencing input was peripheral blood. This chain is built from TRBV4-3 and TRBJ2-7; no confident D gene assignment can be made. The encoded CDR3 is CASSQEEARSSYEQYF. The DNA reads as follows: TGCGCCAGCAGCCAAGAAGAGGCCAGAAGCTCCTACGAGCAGTACTTC.